This TCR beta chain was observed in a study of T cell repertoires in cytomegalovirus infection. About the research overall: CMV infection and matching HLA type were both indicated by public TCR beta signatures. Points from the study as a whole: In two of eight donors, the top clonotype was HLA-C-restricted CMV-specific.

TCRdb re-analysed the reads in MiXCR, keeping a single row per CDR3 protein. Of under 150,000 distinct CDR3 sequences in the sample, 7.5% to 9% were seen once. Losses at the gene ends were 1 base for V and 10 bases for J; bases not matched to a gene: 6. This CDR3 contains 14 residues. Germline values: CDR1 SQVTM, CDR2 ANQGSEA. This clonotype was counted at least ten times. Its antigen is currently unknown. The source of this sequence is a human donor in good health (CMV status not recorded). Some clones in this sample may be carry-over from other donors' samples. The rearrangement links TRBV29-1 to TRBJ1-6, with 8 positions matching TRBD1. The sample comprised PBMCs. CDR3 sequence reads: CSVEADRDRSPLHF. The CDR3 DNA reads as TGCAGCGTTGAAGCGGACAGGGATCGGTCACCCCTCCACTTT. Supplemented by reference TRBV29-1 and TRBJ1-6, the full variable domain reads SAVISQKPSRDICQRGTSLTIQCQVDSQVTMMFWYRQQPGQSLTLIATANQGSEATYESGFVIDKFPISRPNLTFSTLTVSNMSPEDSSIYLCSVEADRDRSPLHFGNGTRLTVT.